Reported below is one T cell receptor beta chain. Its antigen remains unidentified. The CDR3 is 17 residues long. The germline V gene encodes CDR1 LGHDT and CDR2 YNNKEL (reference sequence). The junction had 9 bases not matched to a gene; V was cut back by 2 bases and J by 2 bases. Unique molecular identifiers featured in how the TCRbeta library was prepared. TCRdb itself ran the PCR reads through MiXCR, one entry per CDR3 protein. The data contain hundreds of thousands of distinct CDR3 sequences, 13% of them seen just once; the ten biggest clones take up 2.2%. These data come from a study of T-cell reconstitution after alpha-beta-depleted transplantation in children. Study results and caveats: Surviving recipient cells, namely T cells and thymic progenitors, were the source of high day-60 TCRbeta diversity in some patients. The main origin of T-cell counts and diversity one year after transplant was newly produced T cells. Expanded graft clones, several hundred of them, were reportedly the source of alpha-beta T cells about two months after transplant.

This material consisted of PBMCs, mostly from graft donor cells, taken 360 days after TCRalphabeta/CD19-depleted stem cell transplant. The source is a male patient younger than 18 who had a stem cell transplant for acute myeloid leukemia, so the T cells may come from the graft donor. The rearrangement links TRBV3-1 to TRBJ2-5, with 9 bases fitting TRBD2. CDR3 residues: CASSQLGLARGQETQYF. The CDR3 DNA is TGTGCCAGCAGCCAACTAGGACTAGCGCGAGGACAAGAGACCCAGTACTTC.